A single sample gave rise to the 15 T cell receptor beta chains below, sequenced in a study of long-term antiretroviral therapy in people with HIV (dated by TCRdb to between 2020 and 2023). The immunoSEQ hsTCRB v3.0 assay was used at survey level resolution to sequence the TRB variable region. As stored in TCRdb, this immuneACCESS dataset retains in-frame rearrangements with V and J assigned. A fraction of the clones does not appear; measured against another copy, unresolved V genes explain less than half of the discrepancy, and the remainder lacks a known reason. The sample data list 25,000 to 35,000 clones, and over 90% of these were observed just once. The top ten hold 5.5% to 7% of the sample. Sequencing was performed on unsorted PBMCs, taken roughly 6.5 years after starting antiretroviral therapy. Receptor source: a woman between 40 and 50 years old with HIV.

The chain uses TRBV20-1 and TRBJ2-3; D ambiguous. Trimming took off 6 bases at V and 4 bases at J, with 5 bases between the two ends. This CDR3 spans 10 amino acids. Germline CDR1 DFQATT, CDR2 SNEGSKA (reference sequence). The CDR3 sequence is CSAFSDTQYF. The CDR3 DNA is TGCAGTGCCTTCTCAGATACGCAGTATTTT.

The chain couples TRBV15 to TRBJ2-1; 8 nucleotides line up with TRBD1. J gave up 7 bases and V 4 bases, and 12 bases lay outside the gene matches. The CDR3 loop spans 16 amino acids. CDR1 is LNHNV and CDR2 is YYDKDF in the germline V gene (reference sequence). The CDR3 nucleotides are TGTGCCACCAGCAAGACCCCTGGACAGGGTGAGAATGAGCAGTTCTTC. Protein sequence: CATSKTPGQGENEQFF.

CDR3 residues: CASSLGGLGYTF. The CDR3 DNA sequence: TGTGCCAGCAGCTTAGGGGGCCTCGGCTACACCTTC. V gene TRBV7-9 combines with J gene TRBJ1-2; a weak D match, TRBD1 (5 bases). The CDR3 is 12 amino acids. V was cut by 1 base and J by 8 bases, with 8 bases left in between. The germline V gene encodes CDR1 SEHNR and CDR2 FQNEAQ (reference sequence).

Only a few counts were recorded for this clone. The chain employs TRBV4-3 and TRBJ2-7; TRBD1 matches at 8 bases. The CDR3 has 13 residues. Germline V gene lookup returns CDR1 LGHNA and CDR2 YSLEER. The V gene end was trimmed by 2 bases and the J gene end by 6 bases; junction bases not matched to a gene: 3. CDR3 amino acids: CASSQRTGREQYF. CDR3 sequence (DNA): TGCGCCAGCAGCCAACGGACAGGGCGCGAGCAGTACTTC.

This sequence joins TRBV6-6 and TRBJ1-2, with D maybe TRBD1 (6 bases). Germline CDR1 reads MNHNY; CDR2 reads SVGAGI (reference sequence). V dropped 0 bases and J dropped 3 bases, with 14 bases sitting between them. This CDR3 comprises 16 residues. The CDR3 nucleotides are TGTGCCAGCAGTTACTCGATGGCAGGGGTTGACTATGGCTACACCTTC. This codes for CASSYSMAGVDYGYTF.

This chain connects TRBV19 to TRBJ1-5; possibly TRBD1 for D (5 bases). This CDR3 comprises 17 residues. Between the trimmed V and J ends, which lost 5 bases and 0 bases, there was a span of 17 bases. Germline V CDR1 and CDR2: LNHDA, SQIVND (reference sequence). The DNA for the CDR3 is TGTGCCAGTAGTCCTCGCCAGGGACTCCATAGCAATCAGCCCCAGCATTTT. Its translation is CASSPRQGLHSNQPQHF.

The chain couples TRBV19 to TRBJ2-5; 8 bases match TRBD1. The CDR3 has 15 amino acids. J was trimmed by 2 bases and V by 3 bases; bases with no gene match: 5. The V gene's germline CDR1 is LNHDA and CDR2 SQIVND (reference sequence). The CDR3, as DNA: TGTGCCAGTAGTATCGGCAGGGGGCTACAAGAGACCCAGTACTTC. Its protein product is CASSIGRGLQETQYF.

This chain links TRBV19 with TRBJ2-5, with 7 positions matching TRBD1. Germline trimming cut 7 bases from V and 2 bases from J; bases unmatched to any gene: 4. The germline V gene has CDR1 LNHDA and CDR2 SQIVND (reference sequence). CDR3 length: 13 amino acids. The CDR3 nucleotides are TGTGCCAGTACCGGGACAGCTCAAGAGACCCAGTACTTC. Protein: CASTGTAQETQYF.

The chain employs TRBV5-4 and TRBJ1-1, with D possibly TRBD1 on 6 matching bases. This CDR3 region has 12 residues. CDR1 is SGHNT, CDR2 YYREEE, per germline (reference sequence). V lost 3 bases and J 4 bases, leaving 7 bases between the germline ends. The DNA of the CDR3 is TGTGCCAGCAGCTCCAGGGGCACTGAAGCTTTCTTT. Translating gives CASSSRGTEAFF.

This chain uses TRBV29-1 with TRBJ2-5; 11 nucleotides match TRBD2. Germline trimming cut 5 bases from V and 4 bases from J; bases unmatched to any gene: 3. The CDR3 consists of 13 residues. Germline lookup yields CDR1 SQVTM and CDR2 ANQGSEA. CDR3 nucleotides: TGCAGCGTTAGGACTAGCGGGTCAGAGACCCAGTACTTC. Protein sequence: CSVRTSGSETQYF.

The chain uses TRBV7-9 and TRBJ2-5, with D perhaps matching TRBD1 or TRBD2 (5 bases each). The CDR3 runs to 14 residues. Trimming pared 2 bases from V and 4 bases from J, leaving 11 bases between. The germline CDR1 and CDR2 sequences are SEHNR and FQNEAQ (reference sequence). CDR3: CASSLSVGGETQYF. As DNA, the CDR3 is TGTGCCAGCAGCTTAAGTGTTGGGGGAGAGACCCAGTACTTC.

The chain is built from TRBV19 and TRBJ1-1; 9 bases line up with TRBD1. Germline V gives CDR1 LNHDA, CDR2 SQIVND (reference sequence). The junction had 10 bases not matched to a gene; V was cut back by 6 bases and J by 5 bases. This CDR3 spans 15 amino acids. In DNA form, the CDR3 reads TGTGCCAGTAGAATACAAGACAGGGGGTGGACTGAAGCTTTCTTT. Amino acids: CASRIQDRGWTEAFF. Supplemented by reference TRBV19 and TRBJ1-1, the full variable domain reads DGGITQSPKYLFRKEGQNVTLSCEQNLNHDAMYWYRQDPGQGLRLIYYSQIVNDFQKGDIAEGYSVSREKKESFPLTVTSAQKNPTAFYLCASRIQDRGWTEAFFGQGTRLTVV.

This chain joins TRBV6-6 and TRBJ2-5; D is uncertain. Looked up from germline, CDR1 is MNHNY and CDR2 is SVGAGI (reference sequence). The CDR3 is 14 amino acids. The germline V and J ends were trimmed by 0 bases and 2 bases, with 7 bases remaining between them. Here the CDR3 DNA reads TGTGCCAGCAGTTACTCGACGGAACAAGAGACCCAGTACTTC. Translating it yields CASSYSTEQETQYF.

V usage is TRBV5-5 and J usage is TRBJ1-2; 12 bases line up with TRBD1. The ends lost 4 bases at V and 7 bases at J; junction bases unmatched: 11. The germline gives CDR1 SGHKS, CDR2 YYEKEE (reference sequence). The CDR3 has 16 residues. CDR3 region: CASSPYPGQGASGYTF. For the CDR3, the DNA is TGTGCCAGCAGCCCATATCCGGGACAGGGGGCGAGTGGCTACACCTTC.

The chain uses TRBV4-3 and TRBJ1-2; perhaps TRBD1 as D (6 bases). Germline loops: CDR1 LGHNA, CDR2 YSLEER. This CDR3 comprises 15 residues. With 0 bases removed from V and 4 bases from J, the gap between germline ends came to 12 bases. CDR3 nucleotide sequence: TGCGCCAGCAGCCAAGATCTGGGGGGCGTCTATGGCTACACCTTC. Encoded protein: CASSQDLGGVYGYTF.